This is a list of T cell receptor beta chains from one sample in a study of T-cell memory formation after mild COVID-19. Each CDR3 protein gets one entry after TCRdb re-called the 5' RACE reads with MiXCR. The sample has roughly 400,000 distinct CDR3 sequences, 15% to 20% seen once. Input material: PBMCs or a T cell subset sorted from them (not recorded which). These receptors all come from a man aged 18 to 30 who had mild COVID-19 (a few samples of this study predate the infection). Cell type and time point are not known. The CDR3 runs from the conserved cysteine through the conserved F or W. D genes are given only for firm matches. Clone sizes are given selectively: once, few, many, or a class where the clone is expanded.

once,16,NA,TRBJ1-2,TRBV6-6,CASTLRWGEKNYGYTF,TGTGCCAGCACTCTAAGGTGGGGGGAGAAGAACTATGGCTACACCTTC
NA,14,NA,TRBJ2-5,TRBV5-5,CASSWRHSAETQYF,TGTGCCAGCAGCTGGAGACACTCCGCGGAGACCCAGTACTTC
NA,13,NA,TRBJ2-7,TRBV6-6,CASSYTVNYEQYF,TGTGCCAGCAGTTACACAGTAAACTACGAGCAGTACTTC
NA,12,NA,TRBJ2-5,TRBV6-6,CASGHQRETQYF,TGTGCCAGCGGACACCAGCGGGAGACCCAGTACTTC
once,16,NA,TRBJ1-6,TRBV4-3,CASSQDRILRDSPLHF,TGCGCCAGCAGCCAAGATCGGATACTCCGCGACTCACCCCTCCACTTT
NA,14,NA,TRBJ1-5,TRBV20-1,CSARKEGSNQPQHF,TGCAGTGCTAGGAAGGAGGGTAGCAATCAGCCCCAGCATTTT
NA,16,TRBD1,TRBJ1-1,TRBV6-2/TRBV6-3,CASRSKQGRYNTEAFF,TGTGCCAGCAGATCCAAACAGGGGCGGTACAACACTGAAGCTTTCTTT
few,15,TRBD1,TRBJ2-1,TRBV5-1,CASSFTGAPVNEQFF,TGCGCCAGCAGCTTCACAGGGGCCCCCGTGAATGAGCAGTTCTTC
few,15,NA,TRBJ1-1,TRBV7-2,CASSLAVGSNTEAFF,TGTGCCAGCAGCTTAGCGGTAGGGTCGAACACTGAAGCTTTCTTT
NA,16,NA,TRBJ1-4,TRBV5-1,CASSLGSLSTNEKLFF,TGCGCCAGCAGCTTGGGCAGTCTCTCAACTAATGAAAAACTGTTTTTT
few,15,NA,TRBJ2-3,TRBV4-3,CASSQGHPSTDTQYF,TGCGCCAGCAGCCAAGGGCATCCAAGCACAGATACGCAGTATTTT
NA,12,NA,TRBJ1-1,TRBV20-1,CSERAMNTEAFF,TGCAGTGAACGCGCAATGAACACTGAAGCTTTCTTT
few,13,NA,TRBJ1-1,TRBV27,CASSREGGTEAFF,TGTGCCAGCAGCCGAGAGGGGGGCACTGAAGCTTTCTTT
many,14,NA,TRBJ2-7,TRBV20-1,CSARDALGPGEQYF,TGCAGTGCTAGAGACGCCCTTGGACCAGGGGAGCAGTACTTC
few,16,NA,TRBJ2-5,TRBV11-2,CASSLEVPRRAETQYF,TGTGCCAGCAGCTTAGAGGTCCCGCGGAGGGCCGAGACCCAGTACTTC
many,14,NA,TRBJ1-5,TRBV7-8,CASSSAGGNQPQHF,TGTGCCAGCAGCTCGGCGGGTGGGAATCAGCCCCAGCATTTT
many,14,TRBD1,TRBJ1-2,TRBV12-3/TRBV12-4,CASRPGGTVRGYTF,TGTGCCAGCAGGCCAGGAGGGACAGTTCGTGGCTACACCTTC
few,15,NA,TRBJ1-2,TRBV7-2,CASSPGTGGDYGYTF,TGTGCCAGCAGCCCAGGGACGGGCGGCGACTATGGCTACACCTTC
few,18,NA,TRBJ1-1,TRBV4-2,CASSQEPGRGEMNTEAFF,TGTGCCAGCAGCCAAGAACCGGGACGAGGAGAAATGAACACTGAAGCTTTCTTT
NA,13,TRBD1,TRBJ2-7,TRBV29-1,CSVGTGVRYEQYF,TGCAGCGTTGGAACAGGGGTCCGGTACGAGCAGTACTTC
NA,15,TRBD1,TRBJ2-2,TRBV11-3,CASSLSGGQGGELFF,TGTGCCAGCAGCTTATCAGGGGGACAGGGCGGGGAGCTGTTTTTT
NA,13,TRBD1,TRBJ1-4,TRBV5-1,CASQGASNEKLFF,TGCGCCAGCCAGGGGGCTTCCAATGAAAAACTGTTTTTT
NA,16,NA,TRBJ2-2,TRBV3-1,CASSRYLGGSTGELFF,TGTGCCAGCAGCCGTTATTTAGGGGGGAGCACCGGGGAGCTGTTTTTT
NA,14,NA,TRBJ1-1,TRBV12-3/TRBV12-4,CASRASTGNTEAFF,TGTGCCAGCAGGGCGTCGACAGGGAACACTGAAGCTTTCTTT
NA,12,NA,TRBJ1-4,TRBV29-1,CSVRVLDEKLFF,TGCAGCGTTCGGGTACTGGATGAAAAACTGTTTTTT
NA,14,NA,TRBJ1-4,TRBV28,CASSPPGPNEKLFF,TGTGCCAGCAGTCCGCCGGGGCCTAATGAAAAACTGTTTTTT
few,18,NA,TRBJ2-7,TRBV7-2,CASSLGILGYSSSYEQYF,TGTGCCAGCAGCTTAGGGATCCTGGGCTACTCCAGCTCCTACGAGCAGTACTTC
few,18,NA,TRBJ1-1,TRBV5-6,CASSLVPGRASGGIGAFF,TGTGCCAGCAGCTTGGTACCCGGTCGGGCAAGCGGGGGGATAGGAGCTTTCTTT
few,13,NA,TRBJ2-5,TRBV29-1,CSVVQGLRETQYF,TGCAGCGTTGTGCAGGGGCTGAGGGAGACCCAGTACTTC
many,12,NA,TRBJ2-3,TRBV20-1,CSAARPPDTQYF,TGCAGTGCCGCTAGACCCCCAGATACGCAGTATTTT
many,11,NA,TRBJ1-2,TRBV29-1,CSVGTNYGYTF,TGCAGCGTTGGAACTAACTATGGCTACACCTTC
many,15,TRBD2,TRBJ2-1,TRBV5-1,CASSLGVAGYNEQFF,TGCGCCAGCAGCTTGGGGGTAGCGGGGTACAATGAGCAGTTCTTC
many,13,NA,TRBJ2-4,TRBV12-3/TRBV12-4,CASTGLAKNIQYF,TGTGCCAGCACAGGGCTAGCCAAAAACATTCAGTACTTC
few,16,NA,TRBJ1-6,TRBV4-3,CASSQGLGRGNSPLHF,TGCGCCAGCAGCCAAGGACTAGGACGGGGTAATTCACCCCTCCACTTT
NA,13,TRBD1,TRBJ2-1,TRBV27,CATLRDRSNEQFF,TGTGCCACCCTCCGGGACAGGTCGAATGAGCAGTTCTTC
many,13,NA,TRBJ2-1,TRBV5-1,CASSSGRNNEQFF,TGCGCCAGCAGCAGCGGACGCAACAATGAGCAGTTCTTC
few,12,NA,TRBJ1-1,TRBV29-1,CSVIQRGPEAFF,TGCAGCGTGATTCAAAGGGGTCCTGAAGCTTTCTTT